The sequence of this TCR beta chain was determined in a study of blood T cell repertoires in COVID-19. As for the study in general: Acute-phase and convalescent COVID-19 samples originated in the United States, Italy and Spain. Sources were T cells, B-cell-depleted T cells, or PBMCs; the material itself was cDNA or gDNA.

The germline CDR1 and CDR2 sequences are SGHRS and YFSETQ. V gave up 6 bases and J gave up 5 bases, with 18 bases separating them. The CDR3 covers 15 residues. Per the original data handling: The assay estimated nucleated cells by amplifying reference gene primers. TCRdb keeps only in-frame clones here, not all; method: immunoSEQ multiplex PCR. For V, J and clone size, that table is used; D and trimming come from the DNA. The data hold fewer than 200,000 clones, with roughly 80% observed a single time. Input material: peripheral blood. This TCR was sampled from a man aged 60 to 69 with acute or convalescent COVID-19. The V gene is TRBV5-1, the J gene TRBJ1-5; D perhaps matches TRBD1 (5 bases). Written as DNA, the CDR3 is TGCGCCAGCATTACCGCTGGGGGGGTCGATCAGCCCCAGCATTTT. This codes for CASITAGGVDQPQHF.